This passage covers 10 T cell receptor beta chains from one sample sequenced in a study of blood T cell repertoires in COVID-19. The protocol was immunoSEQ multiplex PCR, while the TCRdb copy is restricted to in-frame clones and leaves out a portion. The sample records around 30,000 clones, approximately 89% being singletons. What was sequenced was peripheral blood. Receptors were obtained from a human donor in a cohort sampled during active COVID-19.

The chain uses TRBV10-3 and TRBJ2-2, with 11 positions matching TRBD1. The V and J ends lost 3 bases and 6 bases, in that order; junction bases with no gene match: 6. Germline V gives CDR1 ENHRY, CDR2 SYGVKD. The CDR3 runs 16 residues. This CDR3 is CAISEPGQGGPGELFF. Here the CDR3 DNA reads TGTGCCATCAGTGAACCGGGACAGGGGGGTCCCGGGGAGCTGTTTTTT.

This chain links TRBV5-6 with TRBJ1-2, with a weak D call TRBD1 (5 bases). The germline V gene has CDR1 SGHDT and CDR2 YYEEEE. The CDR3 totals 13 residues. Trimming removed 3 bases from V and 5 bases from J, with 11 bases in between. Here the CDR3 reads CASSYVQGYGYTF. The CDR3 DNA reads TGTGCCAGCAGCTACGTCCAGGGTTATGGCTACACCTTC.

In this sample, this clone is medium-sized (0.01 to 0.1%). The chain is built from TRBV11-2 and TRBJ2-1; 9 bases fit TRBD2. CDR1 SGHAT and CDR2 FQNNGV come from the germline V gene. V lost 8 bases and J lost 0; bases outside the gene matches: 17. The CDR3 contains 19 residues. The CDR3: CASSGLAFRRGSSYNEQFF. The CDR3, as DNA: TGTGCCAGCTCGGGACTAGCTTTTAGAAGAGGGAGCTCCTACAATGAGCAGTTCTTC.

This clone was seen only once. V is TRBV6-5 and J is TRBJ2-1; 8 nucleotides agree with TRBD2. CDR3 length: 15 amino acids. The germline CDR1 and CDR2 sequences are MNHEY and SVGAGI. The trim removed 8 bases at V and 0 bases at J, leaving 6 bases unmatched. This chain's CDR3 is CASGIAGYSYNEQFF. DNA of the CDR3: TGTGCCAGCGGGATAGCGGGATACTCCTACAATGAGCAGTTCTTC.

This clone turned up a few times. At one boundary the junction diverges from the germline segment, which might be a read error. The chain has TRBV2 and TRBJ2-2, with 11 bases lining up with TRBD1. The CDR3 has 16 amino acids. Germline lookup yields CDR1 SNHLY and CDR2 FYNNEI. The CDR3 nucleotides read TGTGCCACCAGTGGACAGGGGGCTTATAACACCGGGGAGCTGTTTTTT. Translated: CATSGQGAYNTGELFF.

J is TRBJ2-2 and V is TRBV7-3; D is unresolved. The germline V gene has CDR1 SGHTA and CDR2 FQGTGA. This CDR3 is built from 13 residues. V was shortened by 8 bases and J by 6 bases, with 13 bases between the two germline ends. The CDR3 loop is CASSPVRSGELFF. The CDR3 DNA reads TGTGCCAGCTCCCCAGTTCGATCCGGGGAGCTGTTTTTT.

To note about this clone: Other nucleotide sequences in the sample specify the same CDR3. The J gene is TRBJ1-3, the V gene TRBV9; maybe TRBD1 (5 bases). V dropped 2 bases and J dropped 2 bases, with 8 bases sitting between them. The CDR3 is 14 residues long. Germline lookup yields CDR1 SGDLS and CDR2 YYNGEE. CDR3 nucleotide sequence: TGTGCCAGCAGCGTGGGAGGGGCTGGAAACACCATATATTTT. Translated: CASSVGGAGNTIYF.

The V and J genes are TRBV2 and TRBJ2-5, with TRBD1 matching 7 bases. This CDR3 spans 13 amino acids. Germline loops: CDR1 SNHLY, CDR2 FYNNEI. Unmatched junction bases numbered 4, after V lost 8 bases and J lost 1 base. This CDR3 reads CASGNRGQETQYF. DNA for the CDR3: TGTGCCAGCGGCAACAGGGGCCAAGAGACCCAGTACTTC.

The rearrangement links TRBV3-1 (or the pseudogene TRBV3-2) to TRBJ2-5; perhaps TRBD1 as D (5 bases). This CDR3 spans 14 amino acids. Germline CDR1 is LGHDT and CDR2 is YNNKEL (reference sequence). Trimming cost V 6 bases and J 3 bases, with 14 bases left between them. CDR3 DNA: TGTGCCAGCAGGGGGCGGAATCGAAAAGAGACCCAGTACTTC. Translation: CASRGRNRKETQYF.

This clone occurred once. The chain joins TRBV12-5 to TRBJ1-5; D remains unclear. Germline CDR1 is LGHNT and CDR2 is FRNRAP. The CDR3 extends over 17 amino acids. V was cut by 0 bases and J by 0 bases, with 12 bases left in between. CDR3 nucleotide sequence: TGTGCTAGTGGTTTGGTAATGAGCGGGATTAGCAATCAGCCCCAGCATTTT. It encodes CASGLVMSGISNQPQHF.